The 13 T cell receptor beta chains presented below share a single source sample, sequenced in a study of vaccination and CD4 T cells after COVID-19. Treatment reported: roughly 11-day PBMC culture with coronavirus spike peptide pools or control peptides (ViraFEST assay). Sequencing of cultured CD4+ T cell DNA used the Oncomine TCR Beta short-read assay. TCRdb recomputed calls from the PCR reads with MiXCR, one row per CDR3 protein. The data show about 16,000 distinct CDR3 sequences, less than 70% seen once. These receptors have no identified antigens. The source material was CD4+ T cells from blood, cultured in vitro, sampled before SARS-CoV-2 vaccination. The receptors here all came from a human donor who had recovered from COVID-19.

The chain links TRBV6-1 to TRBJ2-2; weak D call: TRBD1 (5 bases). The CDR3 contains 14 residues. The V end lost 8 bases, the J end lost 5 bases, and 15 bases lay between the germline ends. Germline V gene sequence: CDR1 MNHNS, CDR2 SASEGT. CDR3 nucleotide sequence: TGTGCCAGCTTGTGGGGCGTAAGGACCGGGGAGCTGTTTTTT. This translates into CASLWGVRTGELFF.

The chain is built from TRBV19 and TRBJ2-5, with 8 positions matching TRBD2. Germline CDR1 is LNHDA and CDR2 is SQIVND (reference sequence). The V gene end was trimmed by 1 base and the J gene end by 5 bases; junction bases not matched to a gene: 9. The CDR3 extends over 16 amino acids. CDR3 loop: CASSIGLSGSAETQYF. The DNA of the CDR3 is TGTGCCAGTAGTATAGGTCTAAGCGGGAGTGCCGAGACCCAGTACTTC.

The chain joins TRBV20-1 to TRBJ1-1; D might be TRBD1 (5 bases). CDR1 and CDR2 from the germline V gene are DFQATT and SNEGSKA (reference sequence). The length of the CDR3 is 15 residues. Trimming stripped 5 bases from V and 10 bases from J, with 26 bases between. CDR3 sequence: CSAPTSGIRRDPAFF. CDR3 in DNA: TGCAGTGCTCCAACATCAGGGATCCGCCGCGATCCAGCTTTCTTT.

The CDR3: CARQIGDRNYEQYF. CDR3 nucleotide sequence: TGTGCCAGACAAATAGGGGACAGAAACTACGAGCAGTACTTC. The chain employs TRBV19 and TRBJ2-7, with 7 bases aligning to TRBD1. The germline CDR1 and CDR2 sequences are LNHDA and SQIVND (reference sequence). Trimming at V came to 9 bases and at J to 3 bases, leaving 11 bases not matched to a gene. This CDR3 spans 14 amino acids.

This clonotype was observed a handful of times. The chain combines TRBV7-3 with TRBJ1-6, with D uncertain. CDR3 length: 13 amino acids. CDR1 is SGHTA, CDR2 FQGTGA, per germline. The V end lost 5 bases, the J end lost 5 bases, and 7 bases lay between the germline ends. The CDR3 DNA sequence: TGTGCCAGCAGCCGCAGAGATAATTCACCCCTCCACTTT. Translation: CASSRRDNSPLHF.

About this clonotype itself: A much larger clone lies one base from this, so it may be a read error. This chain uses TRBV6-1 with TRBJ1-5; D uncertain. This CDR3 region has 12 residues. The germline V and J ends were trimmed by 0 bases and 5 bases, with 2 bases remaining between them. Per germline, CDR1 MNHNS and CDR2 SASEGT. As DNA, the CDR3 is TGTGCCAGCAGTGAAGCCTATCAGCCCCAGCATTTT. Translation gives CASSEAYQPQHF.

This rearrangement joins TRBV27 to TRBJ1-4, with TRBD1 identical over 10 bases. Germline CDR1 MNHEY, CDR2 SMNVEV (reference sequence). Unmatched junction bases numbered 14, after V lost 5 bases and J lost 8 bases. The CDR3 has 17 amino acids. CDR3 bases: TGTGCCAGCAGTCTACACGGGACAGGGGACCGGAGGGAAAAACTGTTTTTT. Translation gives CASSLHGTGDRREKLFF.

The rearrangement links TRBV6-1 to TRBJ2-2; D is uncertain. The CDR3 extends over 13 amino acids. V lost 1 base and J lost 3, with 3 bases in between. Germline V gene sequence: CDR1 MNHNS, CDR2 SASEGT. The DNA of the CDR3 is TGTGCCAGCAGTGAAGGTGACACCGGGGAGCTGTTTTTT. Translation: CASSEGDTGELFF.

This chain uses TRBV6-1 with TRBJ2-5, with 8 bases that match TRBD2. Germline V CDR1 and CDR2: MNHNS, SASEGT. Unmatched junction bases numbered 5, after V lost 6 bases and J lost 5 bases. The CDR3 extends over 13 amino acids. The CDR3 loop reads CASSGLASETQYF. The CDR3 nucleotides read TGTGCCAGCAGCGGACTAGCCAGCGAGACCCAGTACTTC.

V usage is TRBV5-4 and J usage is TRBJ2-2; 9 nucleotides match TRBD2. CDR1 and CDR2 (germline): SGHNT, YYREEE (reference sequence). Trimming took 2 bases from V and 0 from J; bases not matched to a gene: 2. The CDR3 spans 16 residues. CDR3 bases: TGTGCCAGCAGCTTTGCTAGCGGGACGAACACCGGGGAGCTGTTTTTT. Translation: CASSFASGTNTGELFF.

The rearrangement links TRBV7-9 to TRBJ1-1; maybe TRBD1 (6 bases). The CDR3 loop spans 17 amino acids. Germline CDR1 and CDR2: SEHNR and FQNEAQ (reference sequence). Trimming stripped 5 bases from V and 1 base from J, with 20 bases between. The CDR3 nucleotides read TGTGCCAGCAGCCTAGGGACATTTTTCGAGTCGAACACTGAAGCTTTCTTT. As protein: CASSLGTFFESNTEAFF. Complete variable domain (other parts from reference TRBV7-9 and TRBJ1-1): DTGVSQNPRHKITKRGQNVTFRCDPISEHNRLYWYRQTLGQGPEFLTYFQNEAQLEKSRLLSDRFSAERPKGSFSTLEIQRTEQGDSAMYLCASSLGTFFESNTEAFFGQGTRLTVV.

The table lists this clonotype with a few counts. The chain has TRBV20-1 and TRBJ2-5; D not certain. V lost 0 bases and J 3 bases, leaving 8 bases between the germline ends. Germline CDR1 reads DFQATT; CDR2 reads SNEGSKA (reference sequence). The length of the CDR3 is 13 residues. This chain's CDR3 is CSARDRLKETQYF. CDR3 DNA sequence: TGCAGTGCTAGAGATCGTCTCAAAGAGACCCAGTACTTC.

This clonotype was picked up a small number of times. CDR3 bases: TGTGCCAGCTCAACCTTAGCGGGAGGGTCTCGCAACGAGCAGTACTTC. Translating gives CASSTLAGGSRNEQYF. The chain employs TRBV6-1 and TRBJ2-7; TRBD2 matches 11 bases. The CDR3 length is 16 residues. Trimming removed 8 bases from V and 5 bases from J; junction bases left unmatched: 14. Germline-derived CDR1 and CDR2 are MNHNS and SASEGT.